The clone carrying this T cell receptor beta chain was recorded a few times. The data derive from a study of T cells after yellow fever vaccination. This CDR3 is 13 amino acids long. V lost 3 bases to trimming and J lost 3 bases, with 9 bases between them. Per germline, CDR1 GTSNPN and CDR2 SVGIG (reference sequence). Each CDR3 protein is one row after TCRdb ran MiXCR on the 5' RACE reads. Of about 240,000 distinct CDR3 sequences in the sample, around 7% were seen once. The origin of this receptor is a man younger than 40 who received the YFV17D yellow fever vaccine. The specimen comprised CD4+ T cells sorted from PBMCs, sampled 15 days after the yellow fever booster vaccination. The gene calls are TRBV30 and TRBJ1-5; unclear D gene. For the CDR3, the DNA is TGTGCCTGGAGCGCGAAGCACAATCAGCCCCAGCATTTT. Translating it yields CAWSAKHNQPQHF.